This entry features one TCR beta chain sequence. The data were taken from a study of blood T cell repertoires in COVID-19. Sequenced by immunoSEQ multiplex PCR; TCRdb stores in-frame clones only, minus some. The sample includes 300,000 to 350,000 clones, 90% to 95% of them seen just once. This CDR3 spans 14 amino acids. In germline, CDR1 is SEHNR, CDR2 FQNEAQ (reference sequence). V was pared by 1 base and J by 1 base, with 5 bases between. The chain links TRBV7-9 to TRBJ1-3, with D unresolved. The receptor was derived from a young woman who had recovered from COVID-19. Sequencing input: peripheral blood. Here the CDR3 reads CASSLDGSGNTIYF. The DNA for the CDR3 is TGTGCCAGCAGCTTAGACGGTTCTGGAAACACCATATATTTT.